This T cell receptor (beta chain) comes out of a study of cytomegalovirus exposure and HLA in healthy donors (dated by TCRdb to about 2017). Study-level background: In an earlier analysis of about 560 of the donors, 276 Gb of sequence data and 90 million to 130 million unique TCR beta sequences from about 179 million T cells were reported. The number of typed donors differed by locus: 629-630 for A, B, C, DRB1 and DQB1; approximately 530 for DQA1; some 610 for DPA1; and 400 to 480 for DPB1. All discovery cohort repertoires had been generated using a single sequencing platform. HLA typing included class I and class II loci at four-digit resolution. In a later genetic analysis, genome-wide SNP genotypes for about 60% of the 666 donors were used, and that subset was treated as a discovery cohort. The study used immunosequencing to profile the T cell repertoires of approximately 640 subjects and linked those repertoires to cytomegalovirus serostatus. On average, around 240,000 unique TCR beta nucleotide sequences were sequenced per donor among more than 350 genotyped donors of the cohort, with roughly 20% of those sequences being non-productive. In a later analysis, previously published TCR beta repertoires from 600 to 850 donors were re-analyzed and high-resolution HLA genotyping was added so that TCR occurrence patterns could be studied. To predict cytomegalovirus infection status, the study combined high-throughput TCR immunosequencing, statistical association of individual TCRs with disease status, and machine learning. Donor age, sex, ethnicity and CMV serostatus were compiled alongside the repertoire data. A separate validation cohort of approximately 120 different subjects was used in addition to the approximately 670-subject first cohort. An earlier analysis of fewer than 700 of the donors applied high-throughput TCR beta sequencing to assess whether each TCR beta V gene segment acted as functional or pseudogenic. Because of strong linkage in the cohort, a few DR-DQ haplotypes were treated as single units for association and clustering. Among the roughly 390 genotyped donors, approximately 77% belonged to the genetic ancestry cluster associated with self-reported Caucasian donors. The study aimed to test whether cataloging public T cell receptors could reveal signatures of past pathogen exposure. An early release covering about 600 HLA-typed donors comprised approximately 300 gigabases of sequencing data and approximately 85 million unique TCR sequences. Rather than drawing on any new phenotypic data, the later analysis identified candidate immune exposures from TCR beta sequences and the way those sequences occurred across donors. What the research found in general, with its limitations: At a false discovery rate of 0.05, a later analysis linked 15,000 to 20,000 TCR beta sequences to specific HLA alleles. Roughly uniform sequencing depth across donors was assumed in presence/absence analyses, although this assumption may not hold. In an earlier analysis of fewer than 750 of the donors, most TCR beta V segments were observed in productive rearrangements about 87% or about 30% of the time, broadly matching IMGT annotations. The sequencing pipeline was judged likely to have produced a cluster of highly shared sequence variants as a technical artifact. Some IMGT-functional V segments, including TRBV6-2 and TRBV6-3, could not be told apart with the 87-base-pair reads, so those segments were excluded. Because counts were too low, roughly 16 rarely observed V segments, including chromosome 9 orphons, were left out of the earlier analysis of 587 of the donors. A later analysis found that TCR association rates varied across HLA loci, with DRB1 alleles showing the most associated TCRs and HLA-C alleles the fewest. A later analysis found that most CMV-associated TCR beta chains appeared HLA-restricted, with HLA associations seemingly driven largely by CMV exposure. This cohort had only TCR beta chains sequenced, and the lack of alpha or paired-chain data limited which features could be detected. For the cohort, immune exposure information was limited to CMV serostatus. Linkage disequilibrium might explain the correlated functional status among segregating V segments, but an unknown experimental factor could not be excluded. A further reported finding was that TCR beta sequences accurately predicted the HLA-A and HLA-B alleles for most subjects in the first cohort. Most TCR sequences were seen in very few donors, while some public TCRs were found in many individuals. Cytomegalovirus status was reported to be diagnosed by the classifier with high specificity and sensitivity in both the original and validation cohorts. A later genetic analysis reported fewer N-insertions in productive TCRs among donors in an Asian-associated ancestry cluster than the roughly 690-donor mean. In the study, about 150 TCR beta chains were listed as associated with cytomegalovirus. Because HLA typing was unavailable for some donors at each locus, only the typed subset was used in association tests. Compared with equally common non-associated chains, HLA-associated TCR beta chains in a later analysis were more clonally expanded and had lower generation probabilities. V-gene and J-gene trimming of TCR beta chains was associated with a missense DCLRE1C variant in a later genetic analysis, and the association was replicated in an independent cohort. The authors suggested that the approach could potentially be extended to other disease states and immunological phenotypes. When HLA alleles, especially DR and DQ, strongly co-occurred, TCR associations were difficult to assign to individual alleles. In a later analysis, several top co-occurrence clusters were reported to appear linked to parvovirus B19, influenza, CMV and Epstein-Barr virus. Three of the identified cytomegalovirus-associated TCR beta chains were confirmed in vitro to be specific for cytomegalovirus antigens.

In total, about 650 healthy bone marrow donors made up the cohort. At the time of sampling, every cohort member was nominally healthy, though immune exposures that went unrecorded were likely present. The donor was CMV seropositive and belonged to the group of more than 250 seropositive cohort members. A peripheral blood sample was collected from each donor, and TCR beta sequencing was performed on peripheral blood mononuclear cells. Genomic DNA was extracted from the blood cell samples with the Qiagen DNeasy Blood Extraction Kit. This clone has only a few counts. The clone's antigen remains unknown. No much larger clone exists at a distance of one base, and base qualities are not known. The library was produced with the immunoSEQ multiplex PCR assay. The multiplex PCR relied on a mix of 60 forward primers for TCR Vbeta segments and 13 reverse primers for TCR Jbeta segments. A multiplex PCR assay on genomic DNA amplified the CDR3 region of rearranged TCR beta genes. On the Illumina HiSeq System, the amplified TCR beta libraries were sequenced as 87-base-pair reads. Processing in the source paper ran as follows. In a later analysis, tens of millions of unique TCR beta chains were counted across the 666 repertoires, and approximately 11 million of these chains were shared by at least two donors. Raw reads were error-corrected and collapsed into unique sequences by a nearest-neighbor algorithm in which closely related sequences were merged to remove PCR and sequencing errors. CDR3 sequences were aligned to IMGT reference sequences to assign V, D and J gene segments. For a sequence to be retained, a match of at least six nucleotides was required to both a V gene segment and a J gene segment. Rearrangements were classified as productive when the CDR3 lacked stop codons and remained in frame with V and J, and all other rearrangements were classified as non-productive. CDR3 was defined by IMGT convention, running from the second conserved V-encoded cysteine to the conserved J-encoded phenylalanine. In an earlier analysis of around 570 of the donors, sequences lacking an unambiguous match to a single V gene segment were excluded. An earlier analysis of several hundred of the donors called V segments functional above 56.7% productive rearrangements and segregating when the between-donor standard deviation exceeded 5%. A statistical classification framework was built for diagnosing cytomegalovirus status from the catalog of TCR beta chain sequences. In a later analysis, TCR nucleotide sequences were compared against IMGT/GENE-DB human TR gene sequences so that V and J genes could be assigned. The TCRdist pipeline was used in a later analysis to assign CDR3 sequences and most-parsimonious VDJ recombination scenarios. In a later analysis, each TCR beta chain was defined by its CDR3 amino acid sequence together with its V-gene family, and reads lacking a unique V-gene family were excluded. A later analysis removed 550 to 650 highly shared, low-generation-probability nucleotide sequences to deal with suspected cross-contamination and a sequencing artifact. In a later analysis, a clonal expansion index for each public chain was calculated from normalized within-repertoire ranks of inferred template counts. In a later analysis, generation probabilities were computed using a VDJ recombination model fitted to out-of-frame rearrangements, and the results were checked against IGoR. A later analysis scored TCR-TCR, TCR-HLA and TCR-CMV co-occurrence with hypergeometric tests, applying a repertoire-size bias correction to TCR pairs. A later analysis estimated false discovery rates by permuting HLA or CMV assignments 20 times. In a later analysis, co-occurring TCRs were grouped using DBSCAN, with TCRdist sequence similarity added in when clustering inside HLA-allele-positive subsets. For co-occurrence clustering, repertoires with fewer than 30,000 or more than 120,000 public chains were excluded, along with four or five repertoires with anomalous nucleotide sharing. Imported from immuneACCESS, the table was reduced by TCRdb to in-frame sequences with V and J called. These copies leave out some clones; in studies compared against another copy, an unresolved V gene accounts for under half, and the cause of the remainder is not known. V, J and clone size derive from that table, while D and trimming were established from the DNA sequence. This sample is represented by around 200,000 clones; less than 85% of them were singletons. Over 4% of the sample goes to the ten largest clones.

The germline V gene yields SGHDN for CDR1 and FVKESK for CDR2. V is reduced by 0 bases and J by 5 bases, leaving a spacing of 8 bases between them. There are 13 amino acids in the CDR3, from cysteine to phenylalanine inclusive. The DNA shown is the 39-base CDR3, in frame from base 1. The chain was built from TRBV14 and TRBJ2-7; the best D guess is TRBD2, with 6 bases matching. This sequence was found in a man between 25 and 39 years old in good health and CMV-seropositive. The sample was PBMCs. DNA sequence: TGTGCCAGCAGCCAAGATAGGAGGGACGAGCAGTACTTC. Translated, it gives CASSQDRRDEQYF.